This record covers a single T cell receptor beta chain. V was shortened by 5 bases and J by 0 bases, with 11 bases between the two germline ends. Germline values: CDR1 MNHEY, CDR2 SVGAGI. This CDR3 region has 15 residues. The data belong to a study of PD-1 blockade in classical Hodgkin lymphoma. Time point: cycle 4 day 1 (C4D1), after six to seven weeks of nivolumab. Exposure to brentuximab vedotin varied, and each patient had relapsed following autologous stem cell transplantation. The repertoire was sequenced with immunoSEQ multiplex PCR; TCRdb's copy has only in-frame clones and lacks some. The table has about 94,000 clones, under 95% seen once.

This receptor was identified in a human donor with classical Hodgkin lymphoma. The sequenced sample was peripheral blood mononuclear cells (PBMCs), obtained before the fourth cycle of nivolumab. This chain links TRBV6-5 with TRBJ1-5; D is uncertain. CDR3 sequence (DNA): TGTGCCAGCAGTCCGACAAGGAATAGCAATCAGCCCCAGCATTTT. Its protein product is CASSPTRNSNQPQHF.